This T cell receptor beta chain was documented in a study of blood T cell repertoires in COVID-19. Trimming left V 4 bases short and J 0 bases short, with 9 bases between. The CDR3 is made up of 14 amino acids. Looked up from germline, CDR1 is LGHDT and CDR2 is YNNKEL (reference sequence). Some clones are missing from TCRdb's copy, which holds only in-frame ones; the method was immunoSEQ multiplex PCR. Of about 13,000 clones listed, around 90% are singletons. This chain uses TRBV3-1 (or the pseudogene TRBV3-2) with TRBJ2-5, with D tentatively TRBD2 (5 bases). The receptor comes from a human donor with active COVID-19. The donor label of this sample is uncertain. The sequencing input was peripheral blood. In DNA, the CDR3 is TGTGCCAGCAGCCTTCGGGAAGACCAAGAGACCCAGTACTTC. Amino acid sequence: CASSLREDQETQYF.